The 2 T cell receptor beta chains below come from one sample, sequenced in a study of blood T cell repertoires in COVID-19. Method: immunoSEQ multiplex PCR; TCRdb's copy keeps in-frame clones and lacks some. The sample contains around 200,000 clones, 80% to 90% of which appear only once. Material for sequencing was PBMCs or T cells enriched from blood (not recorded which). Receptor source: a man aged 25 to 40 who had recovered from COVID-19.

The chain joins TRBV5-1 to TRBJ1-1; D possibly corresponds to TRBD1 (5 bases). CDR3 length: 16 residues. Germline V gene data show CDR1 as SGHRS and CDR2 as YFSETQ. Trimming stripped 4 bases from V and 4 bases from J, with 20 bases between. CDR3 sequence: CASSPTFGAPITEAFF. Written as DNA, the CDR3 is TGCGCCAGCAGCCCGACATTTGGGGCGCCGATCACTGAAGCTTTCTTT.

The chain links TRBV5-4 to TRBJ2-7; TRBD1 is a possible D gene (5 bases). Germline values: CDR1 SGHNT, CDR2 YYREEE (reference sequence). V was cut by 3 bases and J by 6 bases, with 13 bases left in between. The CDR3 is 13 amino acids. CDR3 sequence reads: CASSSGLVVEQYF. The CDR3 bases are TGTGCCAGCAGCTCAGGGTTAGTCGTCGAGCAGTACTTC.